The subject of this entry is one TCR beta chain. This sample is part of a study of multiple sclerosis patients with progressive multifocal leukoencephalopathy. Time point here: before natalizumab initiation. The V end lost 3 bases, the J end lost 7 bases, and 7 bases lay between the germline ends. The CDR3 runs 12 residues. Germline V CDR1 and CDR2: MNHEY, SMNVEV (reference sequence). Clones were sequenced by immunoSEQ multiplex PCR, and TCRdb holds only the in-frame ones, with some missing. In the table there are approximately 27,000 clones, 85% to 90% of which are singletons. The receptor was isolated from a human donor with multiple sclerosis. The chain links TRBV27 to TRBJ2-1, with D hard to call. Sequencing was done on a sample of PBMCs. The CDR3 sequence: CASSFLGNEQFF. DNA for the CDR3: TGTGCCAGCAGTTTCTTGGGGAATGAGCAGTTCTTC.